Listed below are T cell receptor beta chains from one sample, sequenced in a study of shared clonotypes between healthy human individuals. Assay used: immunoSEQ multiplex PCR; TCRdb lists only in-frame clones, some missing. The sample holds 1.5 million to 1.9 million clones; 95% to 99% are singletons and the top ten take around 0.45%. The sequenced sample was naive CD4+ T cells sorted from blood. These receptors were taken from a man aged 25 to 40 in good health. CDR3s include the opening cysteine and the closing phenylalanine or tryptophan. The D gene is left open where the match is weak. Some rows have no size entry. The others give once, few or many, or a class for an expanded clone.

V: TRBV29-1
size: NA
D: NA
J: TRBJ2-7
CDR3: CSVGPRSGGYEQYF
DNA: TGCAGCGTTGGGCCCAGGAGTGGCGGCTACGAGCAGTACTTC

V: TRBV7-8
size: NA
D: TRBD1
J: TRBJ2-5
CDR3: CASSPTTRQGPKETQYF
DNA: TGTGCCAGCAGCCCAACTACCAGACAGGGCCCAAAAGAGACCCAGTACTTC

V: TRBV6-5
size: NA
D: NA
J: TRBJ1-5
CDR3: CASSSRDDRNQPQHF
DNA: TGTGCCAGCAGTTCCCGAGACGACAGGAATCAGCCCCAGCATTTT

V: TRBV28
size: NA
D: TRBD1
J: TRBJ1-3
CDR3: CASSKQGARGNTIYF
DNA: TGTGCCAGCAGTAAACAGGGGGCGAGGGGAAACACCATATATTTT

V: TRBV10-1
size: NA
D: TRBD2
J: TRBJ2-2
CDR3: CASSPSGRAAGELFF
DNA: TGCGCCAGCAGTCCAAGCGGGAGGGCGGCCGGGGAGCTGTTTTTT

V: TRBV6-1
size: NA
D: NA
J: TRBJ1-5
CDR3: CASRHVSNQPQHF
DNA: TGTGCCAGCAGACATGTAAGCAATCAGCCCCAGCATTTT

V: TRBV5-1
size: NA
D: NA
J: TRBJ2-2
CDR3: CASSLEGSEGAGELFF
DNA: TGCGCCAGCAGCTTGGAGGGGTCGGAAGGCGCCGGGGAGCTGTTTTTT

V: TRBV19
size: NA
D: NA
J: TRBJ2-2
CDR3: CASNPTRTGNTGELFF
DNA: TGTGCCAGTAACCCCACTAGGACGGGGAACACCGGGGAGCTGTTTTTT

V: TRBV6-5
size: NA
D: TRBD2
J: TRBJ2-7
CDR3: CASSPGTSGDREQYF
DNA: TGTGCCAGCAGCCCCGGGACTAGCGGGGACCGGGAGCAGTACTTC

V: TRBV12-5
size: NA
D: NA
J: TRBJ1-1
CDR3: CASGLAPGVAEAFF
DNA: TGTGCTAGTGGTTTGGCCCCAGGGGTCGCTGAAGCTTTCTTT

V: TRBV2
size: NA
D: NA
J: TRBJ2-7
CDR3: CASSERAGISYEQYF
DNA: TGTGCCAGCAGTGAAAGGGCAGGTATCTCCTACGAGCAGTACTTC

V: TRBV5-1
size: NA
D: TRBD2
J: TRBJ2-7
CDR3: CASSLIPGLAGAVPSYEQYF
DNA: TGCGCCAGCAGCTTGATTCCGGGACTAGCGGGAGCGGTTCCGTCCTACGAGCAGTACTTC

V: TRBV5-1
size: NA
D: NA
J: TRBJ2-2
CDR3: CASSLDVAGELFF
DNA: TGCGCCAGCAGCTTGGATGTGGCCGGGGAGCTGTTTTTT

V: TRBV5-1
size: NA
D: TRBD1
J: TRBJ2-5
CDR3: CASSTGQQETQYF
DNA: TGCGCCAGCAGCACGGGACAGCAAGAGACCCAGTACTTC

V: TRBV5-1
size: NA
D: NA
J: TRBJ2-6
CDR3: CASGLQGSGANVLTF
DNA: TGCGCCAGCGGGCTACAGGGCTCTGGGGCCAACGTCCTGACTTTC

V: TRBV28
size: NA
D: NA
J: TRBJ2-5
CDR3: CASSLADFQETQYF
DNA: TGTGCCAGCAGTTTAGCGGATTTCCAAGAGACCCAGTACTTC

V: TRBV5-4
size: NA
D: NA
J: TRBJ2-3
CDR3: CASSLFGQGAQNF
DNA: NA

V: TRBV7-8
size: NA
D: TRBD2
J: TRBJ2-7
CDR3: CASRGAGDEQYF
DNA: TGTGCCAGCCGGGGAGCGGGAGACGAGCAGTACTTC

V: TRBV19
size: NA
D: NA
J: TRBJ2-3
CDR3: CASSIELLRTQYF
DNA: TGTGCCAGTAGTATAGAACTCCTTCGAACGCAGTATTTT

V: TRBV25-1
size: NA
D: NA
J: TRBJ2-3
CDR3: CASSELGGDPDTQYF
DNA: TGTGCCAGCAGTGAATTAGGTGGGGACCCGGATACGCAGTATTTT

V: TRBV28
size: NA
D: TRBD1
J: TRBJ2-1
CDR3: CASSLRDRVTRNEQFF
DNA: TGTGCCAGCAGTTTACGGGACAGGGTAACACGGAATGAGCAGTTCTTC

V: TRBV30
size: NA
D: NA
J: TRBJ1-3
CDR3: CAWSVGRTSGNTIYF
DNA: TGTGCCTGGAGTGTGGGCAGGACCTCTGGAAACACCATATATTTT

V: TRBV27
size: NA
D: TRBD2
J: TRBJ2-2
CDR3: CASSLLRSSGSYAGELFF
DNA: TGTGCCAGCAGTTTATTGAGGTCTAGCGGGAGTTACGCCGGGGAGCTGTTTTTT

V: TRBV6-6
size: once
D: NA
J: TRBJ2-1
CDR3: CASSSPGRSYNEQFF
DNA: TGTGCCAGCAGTTCCCCAGGGAGATCCTACAATGAGCAGTTCTTC

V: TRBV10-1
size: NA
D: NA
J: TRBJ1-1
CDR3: CASSKHGNTEAFF
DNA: TGCGCCAGCAGTAAACACGGGAACACTGAAGCTTTCTTT

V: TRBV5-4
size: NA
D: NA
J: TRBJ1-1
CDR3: CASSEQGLNTEAFF
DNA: TGTGCCAGCAGCGAGCAGGGTCTGAACACTGAAGCTTTCTTT

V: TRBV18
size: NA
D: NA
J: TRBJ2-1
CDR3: CASINLGAYSYNEQFF
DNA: TGTGCCAGCATAAATCTTGGGGCATACTCCTACAATGAGCAGTTCTTC

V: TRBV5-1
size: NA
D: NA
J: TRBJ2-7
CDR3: CASSSEPLALEQYF
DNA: TGCGCCAGCAGCTCCGAACCTCTAGCTCTCGAGCAGTACTTC

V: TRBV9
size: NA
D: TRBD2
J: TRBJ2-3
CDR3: CASSPASGVSDTQYF
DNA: TGTGCCAGCAGCCCCGCTAGCGGAGTGAGCGATACGCAGTATTTT

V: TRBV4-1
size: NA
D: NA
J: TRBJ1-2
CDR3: CASSQVYSPYGYTF
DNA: TGCGCCAGCAGCCAAGTTTACTCGCCCTATGGCTACACCTTC

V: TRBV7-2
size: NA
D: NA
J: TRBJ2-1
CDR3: CASSLRWAKAYNEQFF
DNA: TGTGCCAGCAGCCTACGATGGGCTAAGGCCTACAATGAGCAGTTCTTC

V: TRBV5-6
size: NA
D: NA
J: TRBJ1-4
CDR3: CASSSHPDWNEKLFF
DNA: TGTGCCAGCAGCTCTCACCCGGACTGGAATGAAAAACTGTTTTTT